This T cell receptor beta chain was identified in a study of T cell responses to AZD1222 COVID-19 vaccine. As for the study in general: The study pooled second doses at about 4 or about 12 weeks.

Repertoires were generated with immunoSEQ multiplex PCR, while TCRdb's copy carries only in-frame clones and drops some. Here the sample spans 80,000 or so clones, about 84% being singletons. Note on this clone: What it binds is unknown.

Study-level results: Among vaccine-associated CD4 TCRs, coverage spanned spike, with dominance at 160-218 and 743-854. Repertoires were obtained solely post-peak T cell response.

The receptor was isolated from an adult in good health. This specimen was peripheral blood, taken on day 0 of AZD1222 vaccination.

The chain's CDR3 is CAGQGDSYNEQFF. The CDR3 DNA is TGTGCCGGCCAGGGGGACTCCTACAATGAGCAGTTCTTC. The chain is built from TRBV2 and TRBJ2-1, with 7 bases that match TRBD1. Losses at the gene ends were 11 bases for V and 0 bases for J; bases not matched to a gene: 4. The germline CDR1 and CDR2 sequences are SNHLY and FYNNEI. The CDR3 sequence is 13 residues long.